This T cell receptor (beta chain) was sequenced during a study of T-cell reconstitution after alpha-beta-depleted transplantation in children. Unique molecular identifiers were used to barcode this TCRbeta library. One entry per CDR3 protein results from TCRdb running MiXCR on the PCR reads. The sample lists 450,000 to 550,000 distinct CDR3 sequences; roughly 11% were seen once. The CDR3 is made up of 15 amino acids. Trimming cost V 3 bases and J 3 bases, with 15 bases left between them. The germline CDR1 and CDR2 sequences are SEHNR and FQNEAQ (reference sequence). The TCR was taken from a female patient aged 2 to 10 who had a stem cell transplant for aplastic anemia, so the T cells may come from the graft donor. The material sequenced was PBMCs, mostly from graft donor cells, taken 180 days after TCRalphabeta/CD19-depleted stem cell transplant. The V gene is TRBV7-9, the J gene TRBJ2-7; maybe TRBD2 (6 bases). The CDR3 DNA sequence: TGTGCCAGCAGCTTCGTCGAAGGAGGGGACTACGAGCAGTACTTC. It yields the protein CASSFVEGGDYEQYF. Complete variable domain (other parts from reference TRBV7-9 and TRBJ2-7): DTGVSQNPRHKITKRGQNVTFRCDPISEHNRLYWYRQTLGQGPEFLTYFQNEAQLEKSRLLSDRFSAERPKGSFSTLEIQRTEQGDSAMYLCASSFVEGGDYEQYFGPGTRLTVT.